This T cell receptor (beta chain) was identified in a study of control samples from healthy donors and cancer patients. This CDR3 has 15 residues. Germline loops: CDR1 SGHNT, CDR2 YYREEE (reference sequence). V was pared by 6 bases and J by 1 base, with 5 bases of the junction left unmatched. This clone was found once. Repertoires were generated with immunoSEQ multiplex PCR, while TCRdb's copy carries only in-frame clones and drops some. The data hold approximately 2,500 clones, with around 98% observed a single time. This rearrangement joins TRBV5-4 to TRBJ2-2; 8 bases are shared with TRBD2. Sequenced: PBMCs. This sequence was found in a man between 65 and 79 years old with head and neck cancer. The CDR3 DNA reads TGTGCCAGCAACTCGGGGGGGTTGAACACCGGGGAGCTGTTTTTT. Translated, it gives CASNSGGLNTGELFF.